This TCR beta chain was sequenced in a study of radiation and T cells in renal cell carcinoma. Findings of the study overall: Top tumor clonotypes rose in blood 2 weeks post-radiation, then contracted.

Germline V CDR1 and CDR2: KGHSH, LQKENI. V was clipped by 0 bases and J by 7 bases, with 18 bases between them. This CDR3 is built from 16 residues. Time point indicated: blood 4 weeks post-SBRT, at nephrectomy. Treatment described: 15 Gy SBRT to primary tumor, nephrectomy 4 weeks later. Nephrectomy followed 15 Gy stereotactic body radiation by 4 weeks. Blood was sampled at baseline, 2 weeks and 4 weeks after SBRT. This renal cell carcinoma was of the clear cell type. As concerns this clone: No antigen is known for it.

Libraries were prepared by immunoSEQ multiplex PCR; TCRdb keeps only in-frame clonotypes and omits some of them. The sample contains about 77,000 clones, around four fifths of which appear only once. J is TRBJ2-5 and V is TRBV18, with D perhaps assigned TRBD1 or TRBD2 (6 bases each). Sequencing was performed on blood, taken from a patient whose treatment included radiotherapy and nephrectomy. This TCR derives from a woman aged 60 to 75 with renal cell carcinoma. The CDR3 loop reads CASSPPLQGGAGTQYF. The DNA for the CDR3 is TGTGCCAGCTCACCACCCCTCCAAGGGGGAGCGGGGACCCAGTACTTC.